The rows below give T cell receptor beta chains drawn from one sample of a study of cytomegalovirus exposure and HLA in healthy donors. Generated by immunoSEQ multiplex PCR, the TCRdb table keeps only in-frame clones and is missing some. The data hold about 160,000 clones, with around 84% observed a single time. The sample was PBMCs. These receptors all stem from a woman aged 40 to 49 in good health and CMV-seronegative. CDR3s include the opening cysteine and the closing phenylalanine or tryptophan. Each record gives: D gene, clone size, V gene, J gene, CDR3 DNA, CDR3 protein. D genes are given only for firm matches. Size tells how often a clone was seen (once, few, many) or the class of an expanded clone, and some rows leave it out.

D gene: .
clone size: many
V gene: TRBV6-1
J gene: TRBJ1-5
CDR3 DNA: TGTGCCAGCGGACGGGCCAGGGATAGCAATCAGCCCCAGCATTTT
CDR3 protein: CASGRARDSNQPQHF

D gene: TRBD2
clone size: .
V gene: TRBV18
J gene: TRBJ2-5
CDR3 DNA: TGTGCCAGCTCACCAAAGGCCAGCGGGGGTAGCCAAGAGACCCAGTACTTC
CDR3 protein: CASSPKASGGSQETQYF

D gene: .
clone size: .
V gene: TRBV6-5
J gene: TRBJ1-3
CDR3 DNA: TGTGCCAGCAGTTTAGGTAGCAGAGGAAACACCATATATTTT
CDR3 protein: CASSLGSRGNTIYF

D gene: .
clone size: .
V gene: TRBV11-2
J gene: TRBJ1-3
CDR3 DNA: TGTGCCAGCAGCGAGTGGACAGGAAACACCATATATTTT
CDR3 protein: CASSEWTGNTIYF

D gene: .
clone size: .
V gene: TRBV19
J gene: TRBJ1-2
CDR3 DNA: TGTGCCAGTAGTCAGGGGTTGTATGGCTACACCTTC
CDR3 protein: CASSQGLYGYTF

D gene: .
clone size: .
V gene: TRBV5-1
J gene: TRBJ2-3
CDR3 DNA: TGCGCCAGCAGCTTGGAACTATCCACAGATACGCAGTATTTT
CDR3 protein: CASSLELSTDTQYF

D gene: .
clone size: .
V gene: TRBV5-1
J gene: TRBJ2-7
CDR3 DNA: TGCGCCAGCAGCTTGGCGGGAGAGCAGTACTTC
CDR3 protein: CASSLAGEQYF

D gene: TRBD1
clone size: .
V gene: TRBV11-3
J gene: TRBJ2-7
CDR3 DNA: TGTGCCAGCAGCCCCGGACAGGGGGTTGACGAGCAGTACTTC
CDR3 protein: CASSPGQGVDEQYF

D gene: .
clone size: .
V gene: TRBV4-1
J gene: TRBJ1-1
CDR3 DNA: TGCGCCAGCAGCCAAGGGGGGAGGGGGGGAGAAGCTTTCTTT
CDR3 protein: CASSQGGRGGEAFF

D gene: .
clone size: .
V gene: TRBV6-1
J gene: TRBJ1-2
CDR3 DNA: TGTGCCAGCAGTGAAGCGCTAAAAGGGGGTGGCTACACCTTC
CDR3 protein: CASSEALKGGGYTF

D gene: .
clone size: .
V gene: TRBV5-5
J gene: TRBJ1-1
CDR3 DNA: TGTGCCAGCAGCTGGGGCCCCGGTGACACTGAAGCTTTCTTT
CDR3 protein: CASSWGPGDTEAFF

D gene: TRBD2
clone size: .
V gene: TRBV25-1
J gene: TRBJ2-5
CDR3 DNA: TGTGCCAGCAGGGATGAGCGGGGGGGCAGTGAGACCCAGTACTTC
CDR3 protein: CASRDERGGSETQYF

D gene: .
clone size: few
V gene: TRBV2
J gene: TRBJ2-7
CDR3 DNA: TGTGCCAGCAGTGAAGCTCAAGAGAGGACAGTTTGTTCCTTC
CDR3 protein: CASSEAQERTVCSF

D gene: TRBD1
clone size: few
V gene: TRBV2
J gene: TRBJ1-6
CDR3 DNA: TGTGCCAGCAGTGCAAGGACAGGGGAATCACCCCTCCACTTT
CDR3 protein: CASSARTGESPLHF

D gene: .
clone size: .
V gene: TRBV2
J gene: TRBJ2-2
CDR3 DNA: TGTGCCAGCGGGGGCCAGAACACCGGGGAGCTGTTTTTT
CDR3 protein: CASGGQNTGELFF

D gene: .
clone size: once
V gene: TRBV5-1
J gene: TRBJ1-1
CDR3 DNA: TGCGCCAGCACCCCCGCGTCGGGAGCGAACACTGAAGCTTTCTTT
CDR3 protein: CASTPASGANTEAFF